The 23 T cell receptor beta chains reported below all come from one sample, sequenced in a study of blood T cell repertoires in COVID-19. Sequencing used immunoSEQ multiplex PCR; TCRdb keeps in-frame clones, though not all of them. The sample has 110,000 to 150,000 clones, 75% to 85% seen once. The sample consisted of peripheral blood. Receptors originate from a woman in her forties or fifties with acute or convalescent COVID-19.

This sequence joins TRBV18 and TRBJ1-4; a possible D gene is TRBD1 (5 bases). This CDR3 spans 14 amino acids. V shed 2 bases and J shed 7 bases, with 11 bases lying between them. Germline assignment: CDR1 KGHSH and CDR2 LQKENI. The CDR3 region has the DNA TGTGCCAGCTCACCAAGGCAGGGTTTTGAAAAACTGTTTTTT. Residues: CASSPRQGFEKLFF.

Notes on this clone: Other DNA sequences in this specimen translate into the identical CDR3. The chain is built from TRBV5-1 and TRBJ2-5, with D unclear. The length of the CDR3 is 14 residues. Germline V gene data show CDR1 as SGHRS and CDR2 as YFSETQ. The V end lost 0 bases, the J end lost 0 bases, and 6 bases lay between the germline ends. For the CDR3, the DNA is TGCGCCAGCAGCTTGGGCCAGAACCAAGAGACCCAGTACTTC. It is translated as CASSLGQNQETQYF.

CDR3 DNA: TGTGCCAGCAGCGTAGAGGGGAGCAATCAGCCCCAGCATTTT. This gives the protein CASSVEGSNQPQHF. This chain joins TRBV9 and TRBJ1-5, with a weak D call TRBD1 (5 bases). Per the germline V gene, CDR1 is SGDLS and CDR2 is YYNGEE. The CDR3 loop spans 14 amino acids. V was cut by 0 bases and J by 1 base, with 5 bases left in between.

This clone was seen just once. The chain couples TRBV18 to TRBJ1-5; tentatively, D is TRBD1 (5 bases). Looked up from germline, CDR1 is KGHSH and CDR2 is LQKENI. V was cut by 1 base and J by 4 bases, with 26 bases left in between. The CDR3 totals 20 residues. CDR3 DNA: TGTGCCAGCTCACCACGGGGGGGACTCCTGGGACTTGCGTCAAATCAGCCCCAGCATTTT. Its protein is CASSPRGGLLGLASNQPQHF.

The V gene is TRBV6-2 or TRBV6-3, the J gene TRBJ1-1; perhaps TRBD1 as D (6 bases). This CDR3 is 16 amino acids long. CDR1 is MNHEY and CDR2 is SVGEGT in the germline V gene. Trimming pared 0 bases from V and 3 bases from J, leaving 14 bases between. The CDR3 loop reads CASSYSFETGDTEAFF. In nucleotides, the CDR3 is TGTGCCAGCAGTTACTCGTTCGAGACAGGAGACACTGAAGCTTTCTTT.

This sequence joins TRBV15 and TRBJ1-4; D is perhaps TRBD1 (5 bases). Trimming removed 0 bases at V and 5 bases at J, with 10 bases between. The CDR3 consists of 15 residues. The germline V gene has CDR1 LNHNV and CDR2 YYDKDF (reference sequence). The CDR3 DNA reads TGTGCCACCAGCAGAGATCCAGGGCCGAATGAAAAACTGTTTTTT. Protein sequence: CATSRDPGPNEKLFF.

The chain combines TRBV11-2 with TRBJ1-1; no firm D call. V was clipped by 1 base and J by 5 bases, with 8 bases between them. In germline, CDR1 is SGHAT, CDR2 FQNNGV. The CDR3 is made up of 13 amino acids. The CDR3 here is CASSLVPETEAFF. CDR3 DNA: TGTGCCAGCAGCTTAGTTCCGGAGACTGAAGCTTTCTTT.

The chain links TRBV20-1 to TRBJ1-1; D remains unclear. Germline V gene sequence: CDR1 DFQATT, CDR2 SNEGSKA (reference sequence). The CDR3 has 10 amino acids. With 5 bases removed from V and 5 bases from J, the gap between germline ends came to 6 bases. Written as DNA, the CDR3 is TGCAGTGCTCCGGGAACTGAAGCTTTCTTT. This codes for CSAPGTEAFF.

The V and J genes are TRBV7-9 and TRBJ1-6; 7 bases map to TRBD1. The CDR3 is made up of 15 amino acids. Trimming at V came to 5 bases and at J to 6 bases, leaving 7 bases not matched to a gene. Germline V CDR1 and CDR2: SEHNR, FQNEAQ (reference sequence). CDR3 protein: CASSPPRDSNSPLHF. The CDR3 bases are TGTGCCAGCAGCCCCCCCCGGGACAGTAATTCACCCCTCCACTTT. Using reference TRBV7-9 and TRBJ1-6 for the parts outside the CDR3, the full variable domain is DTGVSQNPRHKITKRGQNVTFRCDPISEHNRLYWYRQTLGQGPEFLTYFQNEAQLEKSRLLSDRFSAERPKGSFSTLEIQRTEQGDSAMYLCASSPPRDSNSPLHFGNGTRLTVT.

The chain employs TRBV6-5 and TRBJ2-5; 13 bases line up with TRBD2. V dropped 4 bases and J dropped 4; count of bases not matched to a gene: 3. Looked up from germline, CDR1 is MNHEY and CDR2 is SVGAGI. CDR3 size: 15 residues. This CDR3 is CASSSGLAGVETQYF. The CDR3 DNA follows: TGTGCCAGCAGTTCAGGACTAGCGGGGGTAGAGACCCAGTACTTC.

V and J are TRBV4-3 and TRBJ1-2, with 8 bases matching TRBD1. Germline V gene lookup returns CDR1 LGHNA and CDR2 YSLEER. The CDR3 runs 16 residues. Trimming took 0 bases from V and 5 from J; bases not matched to a gene: 8. CDR3 coding DNA: TGCGCCAGCAGCCAAGAAGAGGCCAGGGGGCGATATGGCTACACCTTC. Translation: CASSQEEARGRYGYTF.

The V and J genes are TRBV28 and TRBJ1-5; no firm D call. Per the germline V gene, CDR1 is MDHEN and CDR2 is SYDVKM. This CDR3 region has 13 residues. With 4 bases removed from V and 7 bases from J, the gap between germline ends came to 11 bases. The CDR3 region has the DNA TGTGCCAGCAGTTGGGTCAGGCACCAGCCCCAGCATTTT. Its translation is CASSWVRHQPQHF.

This clone was counted a single time. The chain uses TRBV18 and TRBJ1-3, with D possibly matching TRBD1 (6 bases). The germline CDR1 and CDR2 sequences are KGHSH and LQKENI. Trimming removed 3 bases from V and 4 bases from J, with 13 bases in between. This CDR3 comprises 15 residues. CDR3 DNA: TGTGCCAGCTCACCGTCGGGGGGCGCCGGAAACACCATATATTTT. As protein: CASSPSGGAGNTIYF.

This chain connects TRBV6-4 to TRBJ1-5; D ambiguous. CDR1 and CDR2 from the germline V gene are MRHNA and SNTAGT. Deletions cut 2 bases from V and 2 bases from J, with 4 bases between. The CDR3 extends over 13 amino acids. The CDR3 loop reads CASSDRGNQPQHF. CDR3 bases: TGTGCCAGCAGTGACAGAGGCAATCAGCCCCAGCATTTT.

The chain carries TRBV27 and TRBJ1-6; 7 bases are a match to TRBD1. The CDR3 runs to 14 residues. Trimming removed 4 bases from V and 6 bases from J; junction bases left unmatched: 3. Germline V gene sequence: CDR1 MNHEY, CDR2 SMNVEV (reference sequence). CDR3 sequence (DNA): TGTGCCAGCAGTTACAGGGACAGTAATTCACCCCTCCACTTT. Translating it yields CASSYRDSNSPLHF.

The rearrangement uses TRBV9 and TRBJ1-2; D possibly corresponds to TRBD1 (5 bases). There are 13 residues in the CDR3. Germline CDR1 SGDLS, CDR2 YYNGEE. The ends were cut back, 4 bases at V and 6 bases at J, with 13 bases in the middle. The CDR3, as DNA: TGTGCCAGCAGCCCGGGACTAAGTGATGGCTACACCTTC. Translating it yields CASSPGLSDGYTF.

The chain is built from TRBV7-2 and TRBJ2-7; D is ambiguous. Per the germline V gene, CDR1 is SGHTA and CDR2 is FQGNSA. This CDR3 spans 14 amino acids. V was clipped by 1 base and J by 0 bases, with 7 bases between them. The CDR3 DNA sequence: TGTGCCAGCAGCTTAGACCCTATCTCCTACGAGCAGTACTTC. It specifies CASSLDPISYEQYF.

V gene TRBV4-1 combines with J gene TRBJ1-1; 8 nucleotides line up with TRBD1. V lost 5 bases, J lost 3 bases, and 8 bases stayed unmatched. The germline gives CDR1 MGHRA, CDR2 YSYEKL. The CDR3 covers 15 residues. CDR3 sequence: CASSVTVDRDTEAFF. The CDR3 coding sequence is TGCGCCAGCAGCGTCACGGTGGACAGGGACACTGAAGCTTTCTTT.

The rearrangement links TRBV27 to TRBJ1-5, with 7 bases lining up with TRBD1. Per germline, CDR1 MNHEY and CDR2 SMNVEV (reference sequence). The CDR3 length is 15 residues. J was trimmed by 2 bases and V by 4 bases; bases with no gene match: 5. In DNA form, the CDR3 reads TGTGCCAGCAGTTCCAGCGACAGGGGCAATCAGCCCCAGCATTTT. This translates into CASSSSDRGNQPQHF.

This rearrangement joins TRBV28 to TRBJ1-5; D is unresolved. The CDR3 has 13 residues. Trimming left V 6 bases short and J 0 bases short, with 6 bases between. Germline V gives CDR1 MDHEN, CDR2 SYDVKM. The CDR3 is CASSTSSNQPQHF. The CDR3 nucleotides read TGTGCCAGCAGCACAAGTAGCAATCAGCCCCAGCATTTT.

The chain recombines TRBV6-5 with TRBJ1-2, with 10 nucleotides matching TRBD1. V lost 4 bases, J lost 2 bases, and 4 bases stayed unmatched. Germline loops: CDR1 MNHEY, CDR2 SVGAGI. This CDR3 is built from 15 residues. CDR3 sequence: CASSSGTGANYGYTF. The CDR3 DNA sequence: TGTGCCAGCAGTTCCGGGACAGGGGCCAACTATGGCTACACCTTC.

This clone appeared once. This chain links TRBV6-5 with TRBJ1-3; a possible D gene is TRBD1 (6 bases). Between the trimmed V and J ends, which lost 2 bases and 1 base, there was a span of 9 bases. CDR1 and CDR2 (germline): MNHEY, SVGAGI. The CDR3 sequence is 15 residues long. CDR3 sequence (DNA): TGTGCCAGCAGTTACATGCAGGGGTCTGGAAACACCATATATTTT. Translating it yields CASSYMQGSGNTIYF.

The chain links TRBV6-5 to TRBJ1-5; maybe TRBD1 (6 bases). This CDR3 contains 14 residues. V was cut by 10 bases and J by 3 bases, with 16 bases left in between. Germline-derived CDR1 and CDR2 are MNHEY and SVGAGI. The CDR3 DNA follows: TGTGCCACCTGGAGGGCGGGGGCCAATCAGCCCCAGCATTTT. Translation: CATWRAGANQPQHF.